The 13 T cell receptor beta chains reported below all come from one sample, sequenced in a study of shared clonotypes between healthy human individuals. Only in-frame clones appear in the TCRdb table, and some are missing; sequencing was by immunoSEQ multiplex PCR. The sample carries around 2.1 million clones, under 95% recorded once. Naive-designated CD8 cells lacked CD45RO, were positively enriched for CCR7, and omitted terminally differentiated effector memory CD45RA+ cells. Specimen: naive CD8+ T cells from PBMCs. These receptors were taken from a man aged 18 to 29 in good health. Some clones in this sample may be carry-over from other donors' samples.

This chain uses TRBV29-1 with TRBJ2-1; D perhaps matches TRBD1 (5 bases). The CDR3 has 15 residues. V was cut by 3 bases and J by 3 bases, with 15 bases left in between. Germline V gene lookup returns CDR1 SQVTM and CDR2 ANQGSEA. CDR3 sequence reads: CSVDKLVQGYNEQFF. For the CDR3, the DNA is TGCAGCGTTGATAAATTGGTTCAGGGCTACAATGAGCAGTTCTTC.

The chain couples TRBV27 to TRBJ2-3; D is ambiguous. Germline loops: CDR1 MNHEY, CDR2 SMNVEV (reference sequence). The CDR3 extends over 12 amino acids. Trimming took 8 bases from V and 2 from J, leaving 8 bases between them. CDR3 region: CASGALTDTQYF. The CDR3 bases are TGTGCCAGCGGTGCCCTCACAGATACGCAGTATTTT.

The V and J genes are TRBV7-8 and TRBJ1-1; no firm D call. The V end was cut by 5 bases, the J end by 7 bases, with 11 bases between. Germline V gene data show CDR1 as SGHVS and CDR2 as FQNEAQ. The CDR3 sequence is 12 residues long. This CDR3 is CASSVMGYEAFF. CDR3 sequence (DNA): TGTGCCAGCAGCGTAATGGGTTATGAAGCTTTCTTT.

This chain links TRBV7-9 with TRBJ2-1, with TRBD2 as a possible D gene (6 bases). CDR3 length equals 14 residues. Germline V gene data show CDR1 as SEHNR and CDR2 as FQNEAQ (reference sequence). V was shortened by 5 bases and J by 9 bases, with 17 bases between the two germline ends. The CDR3 sequence is CASSPPYGGFEQFF. The DNA of the CDR3 is TGTGCCAGCAGCCCCCCTTATGGGGGGTTTGAGCAGTTCTTC.

This chain joins TRBV27 and TRBJ2-7; weak D call: TRBD1 (5 bases). The CDR3 has 14 residues. V lost 2 bases to trimming and J lost 5 bases, with 13 bases between them. Germline V lookup: CDR1 MNHEY, CDR2 SMNVEV (reference sequence). The CDR3 sequence is CASSLMQGAHEQYF. The CDR3 nucleotides are TGTGCCAGCAGTTTAATGCAGGGCGCCCACGAGCAGTACTTC.

CDR3: CASSQGTTSGETQYF. For the CDR3, the DNA is TGCGCCAGCAGCCAAGGGACCACGAGTGGGGAGACCCAGTACTTC. The V and J genes are TRBV4-1 and TRBJ2-5; no clear D gene. Germline CDR1 and CDR2: MGHRA and YSYEKL. The V gene lost 1 base and the J gene lost 5 bases, with 14 bases spanning the gap. This CDR3 region has 15 residues.

The chain employs TRBV7-2 and TRBJ1-2; D gene uncertain. This CDR3 spans 14 amino acids. V lost 5 bases to trimming and J lost 0 bases, with 10 bases between them. The germline V gene encodes CDR1 SGHTA and CDR2 FQGNSA. The DNA of the CDR3 is TGTGCCAGCAGCGCCCTACGGGCTAACTATGGCTACACCTTC. This gives the protein CASSALRANYGYTF.

Worth noting for this clone: Different DNA sequences within this sample yield the same CDR3. This chain uses TRBV5-4 with TRBJ1-1, with D perhaps TRBD1 (5 bases). The germline gives CDR1 SGHNT, CDR2 YYREEE (reference sequence). Trimming took off 3 bases at V and 4 bases at J, with 7 bases between the two ends. The CDR3 totals 12 residues. The CDR3 DNA is TGTGCCAGCAGCTGGGGACCCACTGAAGCTTTCTTT. Residues: CASSWGPTEAFF. The full variable domain, its missing parts supplied by reference TRBV5-4 and TRBJ1-1, is ETGVTQSPTHLIKTRGQQVTLRCSSQSGHNTVSWYQQALGQGPQFIFQYYREEENGRGNFPPRFSGLQFPNYSSELNVNALELDDSALYLCASSWGPTEAFFGQGTRLTVV.

The table lists this clone with a few counts. The chain recombines TRBV19 with TRBJ1-1; D is unclear. Trimming cost V 6 bases and J 3 bases, with 14 bases left between them. Germline lookup yields CDR1 LNHDA and CDR2 SQIVND (reference sequence). This CDR3 comprises 14 residues. CDR3 region: CASRRWDLDTEAFF. CDR3 coding DNA: TGTGCCAGTAGACGGTGGGATCTGGACACTGAAGCTTTCTTT.

The chain links TRBV9 to TRBJ2-1; D tentatively fits TRBD1 or TRBD2 (5 bases each). CDR1 is SGDLS, CDR2 YYNGEE, per germline. The ends were cut back, 3 bases at V and 10 bases at J, with 23 bases in the middle. The length of the CDR3 is 16 residues. For the CDR3, the DNA is TGTGCCAGCAGCGGGAACAGGACCAAGGGACGAACCGAGCAGTTCTTC. It translates to CASSGNRTKGRTEQFF.

This clone was observed a few times. This chain links TRBV30 with TRBJ1-1, with TRBD1 identical over 7 bases. CDR3 length: 15 amino acids. CDR1 GTSNPN and CDR2 SVGIG come from the germline V gene (reference sequence). The V segment lost 0 bases and the J segment 4 bases; nucleotides outside the gene matches: 8. In DNA, the CDR3 is TGTGCCTGGAGTGTACTTTCGGCAGGGGGCACTGAAGCTTTCTTT. Protein product: CAWSVLSAGGTEAFF.

This clone has only a few counts. Other DNA sequences in this sample translate to the same CDR3. J is TRBJ1-1 and V is TRBV5-6; D is undetermined. V gave up 0 bases and J gave up 1 base, with 4 bases separating them. Germline CDR1 reads SGHDT; CDR2 reads YYEEEE. The CDR3 has 13 amino acids. Written as DNA, the CDR3 is TGTGCCAGCAGCTTGGCGGGGAACACTGAAGCTTTCTTT. Protein: CASSLAGNTEAFF.

There are a few counts of this clone. The chain links TRBV11-3 to TRBJ2-2; TRBD1 agrees at 10 bases. V gave up 5 bases and J gave up 4 bases; unmatched junction bases: 4. The length of the CDR3 is 15 residues. Germline CDR1 reads SGHNT; CDR2 reads YENEEA. The CDR3 region has the DNA TGTGCCAGCAGCACCCGGGACAGGGGCACCGGGGAGCTGTTTTTT. Residues: CASSTRDRGTGELFF.